Listed below are T cell receptor beta chains from one sample, sequenced in a study of T-cell reconstitution after alpha-beta-depleted transplantation in children. TCRdb recomputed calls from the PCR reads with MiXCR, one row per CDR3 protein. The sample includes around 580,000 distinct CDR3 sequences, about a quarter seen only once; the top ten take approximately 33%. The material was PBMCs, obtained before TCRalphabeta/CD19-depleted stem cell transplant. These receptors were obtained from a boy in the first two years of life with Wiskott-Aldrich syndrome, due to receive a stem cell transplant. CDR3s include the opening cysteine and the closing phenylalanine or tryptophan. Each record gives: D gene, V gene, clone size, J gene, CDR3 protein, CDR3 DNA. The D gene is left open where the match is weak. Size tells how often a clone was seen (once, few, many) or the class of an expanded clone, and some rows leave it out.

D gene: -; V gene: TRBV5-1; clone size: few; J gene: TRBJ2-1; CDR3 protein: CASSFWSGYYNEQFF; CDR3 DNA: TGCGCCAGCAGCTTCTGGAGCGGTTACTACAATGAGCAGTTCTTC
D gene: -; V gene: TRBV12-3/TRBV12-4; clone size: -; J gene: TRBJ1-5; CDR3 protein: CASGQSQPQHF; CDR3 DNA: TGTGCCAGCGGACAGTCTCAGCCCCAGCATTTT
D gene: TRBD2; V gene: TRBV5-1; clone size: -; J gene: TRBJ2-7; CDR3 protein: CASSSASGAYEQYF; CDR3 DNA: TGCGCCAGCAGCTCGGCTAGCGGAGCCTACGAGCAGTACTTC
D gene: TRBD2; V gene: TRBV7-2; clone size: few; J gene: TRBJ2-5; CDR3 protein: CASSLKVLAGAQETQYF; CDR3 DNA: TGTGCCAGCAGCTTAAAGGTCCTAGCGGGAGCCCAAGAGACCCAGTACTTC
D gene: -; V gene: TRBV4-1; clone size: -; J gene: TRBJ1-1; CDR3 protein: CASSQVIQGWDTEAFF; CDR3 DNA: TGCGCCAGCAGCCAGGTTATACAGGGATGGGACACTGAAGCTTTCTTT
D gene: TRBD2; V gene: TRBV25-1; clone size: few; J gene: TRBJ2-4; CDR3 protein: CASSTLGGGEEGKNIQYF; CDR3 DNA: TGTGCCAGCAGTACACTGGGGGGAGGGGAAGAGGGCAAAAACATTCAGTACTTC
D gene: TRBD1; V gene: TRBV15; clone size: few; J gene: TRBJ2-3; CDR3 protein: CATSREGQGNTDTQYF; CDR3 DNA: TGTGCCACCAGCAGAGAAGGACAGGGGAACACAGATACGCAGTATTTT
D gene: -; V gene: TRBV27; clone size: -; J gene: TRBJ2-2; CDR3 protein: CASQHRGSSTGELFF; CDR3 DNA: TGTGCCAGCCAGCACCGGGGATCAAGCACCGGGGAGCTGTTTTTT
D gene: TRBD1; V gene: TRBV5-1; clone size: -; J gene: TRBJ2-3; CDR3 protein: CASSRGQEKPPDTQYF; CDR3 DNA: TGCGCCAGCAGCCGGGGACAGGAGAAACCTCCAGATACGCAGTATTTT
D gene: TRBD2; V gene: TRBV5-1; clone size: -; J gene: TRBJ2-5; CDR3 protein: CASSFKSGRYQETQYF; CDR3 DNA: TGCGCCAGCAGCTTTAAAAGCGGGAGGTATCAAGAGACCCAGTACTTC
D gene: -; V gene: TRBV18; clone size: once; J gene: TRBJ1-4; CDR3 protein: CASSTRQSTNEKLFF; CDR3 DNA: TGTGCCAGCTCAACCAGGCAGTCAACTAATGAAAAACTGTTTTTT
D gene: TRBD1; V gene: TRBV7-6; clone size: -; J gene: TRBJ2-7; CDR3 protein: CASSFAPGQNYEQYF; CDR3 DNA: TGTGCCAGCAGCTTTGCCCCGGGACAGAATTACGAGCAGTACTTC
D gene: -; V gene: TRBV20-1; clone size: -; J gene: TRBJ2-3; CDR3 protein: CSALRRGSSTDTQYF; CDR3 DNA: TGCAGTGCTCTCAGGCGGGGTTCGAGCACAGATACGCAGTATTTT
D gene: TRBD2; V gene: TRBV6-1; clone size: few; J gene: TRBJ2-7; CDR3 protein: CASRATITSGTFYEQYF; CDR3 DNA: TGTGCCAGCAGGGCAACCATTACTAGCGGGACTTTCTACGAGCAGTACTTC
D gene: TRBD1; V gene: TRBV27; clone size: few; J gene: TRBJ2-7; CDR3 protein: CASRPTTGLFYEQYF; CDR3 DNA: TGTGCCAGCAGACCGACGACAGGGTTATTCTACGAGCAGTACTTC
D gene: -; V gene: TRBV12-3/TRBV12-4; clone size: -; J gene: TRBJ2-5; CDR3 protein: CASSLDRVEETQYF; CDR3 DNA: TGTGCCAGCAGTTTAGACAGGGTTGAGGAGACCCAGTACTTC
D gene: TRBD2; V gene: TRBV5-1; clone size: few; J gene: TRBJ2-7; CDR3 protein: CASSSDGLAAVRYF; CDR3 DNA: TGCGCCAGCAGCTCAGACGGCCTAGCGGCGGTAAGGTACTTC
D gene: -; V gene: TRBV20-1; clone size: few; J gene: TRBJ2-7; CDR3 protein: CSARISEGEQYF; CDR3 DNA: TGCAGTGCTAGAATATCTGAGGGCGAGCAGTACTTC
D gene: -; V gene: TRBV12-3/TRBV12-4; clone size: -; J gene: TRBJ2-3; CDR3 protein: CASSLLGVMGTQYF; CDR3 DNA: TGTGCCAGCAGTTTGCTGGGGGTAATGGGTACGCAGTATTTT
D gene: -; V gene: TRBV12-3/TRBV12-4; clone size: -; J gene: TRBJ2-3; CDR3 protein: CASSLTTGPTDTQYF; CDR3 DNA: TGTGCCAGCAGTTTAACGACAGGACCCACAGATACGCAGTATTTT
D gene: TRBD2; V gene: TRBV29-1; clone size: few; J gene: TRBJ2-1; CDR3 protein: CSVASGSLSYNEQFF; CDR3 DNA: TGCAGCGTTGCCAGCGGGAGCCTGTCCTACAATGAGCAGTTCTTC
D gene: -; V gene: TRBV5-5; clone size: -; J gene: TRBJ1-2; CDR3 protein: CASSLGGGMDYGYTF; CDR3 DNA: TGTGCCAGCAGCTTGGGGGGGGGCATGGACTATGGCTACACCTTC
D gene: TRBD2; V gene: TRBV20-1; clone size: few; J gene: TRBJ2-7; CDR3 protein: CSASVLAGAYEQYF; CDR3 DNA: TGCAGTGCTAGTGTGTTAGCGGGAGCCTACGAGCAGTACTTC
D gene: -; V gene: TRBV12-3/TRBV12-4; clone size: -; J gene: TRBJ1-5; CDR3 protein: CASSPGPSNQPQHF; CDR3 DNA: TGTGCCAGCAGCCCGGGACCCAGCAATCAGCCCCAGCATTTT
D gene: TRBD1; V gene: TRBV3-1; clone size: -; J gene: TRBJ1-1; CDR3 protein: CASSLRTGRNEAFF; CDR3 DNA: TGTGCCAGCAGCCTTCGGACAGGGAGGAATGAAGCTTTCTTT
D gene: -; V gene: TRBV29-1; clone size: -; J gene: TRBJ1-1; CDR3 protein: CSVKPRQTDTEAFF; CDR3 DNA: TGCAGCGTCAAACCTAGACAGACCGACACTGAAGCTTTCTTT
D gene: -; V gene: TRBV5-1; clone size: -; J gene: TRBJ2-4; CDR3 protein: CASSLKWGGPNIQYF; CDR3 DNA: TGCGCCAGCAGCTTGAAGTGGGGGGGGCCGAACATTCAGTACTTC
D gene: -; V gene: TRBV12-3/TRBV12-4; clone size: -; J gene: TRBJ2-1; CDR3 protein: CASMRTVQSYNEQFF; CDR3 DNA: TGTGCCAGCATGCGGACGGTTCAGTCCTACAATGAGCAGTTCTTC
D gene: -; V gene: TRBV4-1; clone size: -; J gene: TRBJ2-3; CDR3 protein: CASSLTGLSADTQYF; CDR3 DNA: TGCGCCAGCAGCCTCACGGGACTCTCGGCAGATACGCAGTATTTT
D gene: -; V gene: TRBV28; clone size: few; J gene: TRBJ2-5; CDR3 protein: CASTAKWGFGETQYF; CDR3 DNA: TGTGCCAGCACCGCCAAATGGGGATTCGGGGAGACCCAGTACTTC
D gene: -; V gene: TRBV5-1; clone size: few; J gene: TRBJ2-3; CDR3 protein: CASSLEGVADTQYF; CDR3 DNA: TGCGCCAGCAGCTTGGAGGGAGTAGCAGATACGCAGTATTTT
D gene: TRBD1; V gene: TRBV2; clone size: few; J gene: TRBJ2-1; CDR3 protein: CASSDRTGHNEQFF; CDR3 DNA: TGTGCCAGCAGTGATCGGACAGGCCACAATGAGCAGTTCTTC
D gene: -; V gene: TRBV5-5; clone size: few; J gene: TRBJ1-5; CDR3 protein: CASSATGFNQPQHF; CDR3 DNA: TGTGCCAGCAGCGCGACGGGTTTTAATCAGCCCCAGCATTTT
D gene: -; V gene: TRBV5-1; clone size: many; J gene: TRBJ2-2; CDR3 protein: CASSLVGHPNTGELFF; CDR3 DNA: TGCGCCAGCAGCTTGGTGGGACACCCGAACACCGGGGAGCTGTTTTTT
D gene: -; V gene: TRBV20-1; clone size: -; J gene: TRBJ2-1; CDR3 protein: CSGESSYNEQFF; CDR3 DNA: TGCAGTGGAGAGAGCTCCTACAATGAGCAGTTCTTC
D gene: -; V gene: TRBV7-2; clone size: -; J gene: TRBJ2-1; CDR3 protein: CASSLAPNLRNEQFF; CDR3 DNA: TGTGCCAGCAGCTTAGCACCCAACCTACGCAATGAGCAGTTCTTC
D gene: -; V gene: TRBV29-1; clone size: -; J gene: TRBJ2-5; CDR3 protein: CSVRTVWETQYF; CDR3 DNA: TGCAGCGTCAGGACGGTTTGGGAGACCCAGTACTTC
D gene: -; V gene: TRBV7-3; clone size: -; J gene: TRBJ2-3; CDR3 protein: CASSPRGSAGTQYF; CDR3 DNA: TGTGCCAGCAGCCCCCGCGGATCCGCGGGAACGCAGTATTTT
D gene: TRBD2; V gene: TRBV5-1; clone size: -; J gene: TRBJ2-7; CDR3 protein: CASSSGLALYYEQYF; CDR3 DNA: TGCGCCAGCAGCTCGGGACTAGCGTTATACTACGAGCAGTACTTC
D gene: -; V gene: TRBV5-1; clone size: once; J gene: TRBJ2-1; CDR3 protein: CASSFRQGYNEQFF; CDR3 DNA: TGCGCCAGCAGCTTCAGGCAGGGGTACAATGAGCAGTTCTTC
D gene: -; V gene: TRBV29-1; clone size: few; J gene: TRBJ2-5; CDR3 protein: CSVEWRRQETQYF; CDR3 DNA: TGCAGCGTTGAATGGCGTAGGCAAGAGACCCAGTACTTC
D gene: -; V gene: TRBV10-3; clone size: -; J gene: TRBJ2-1; CDR3 protein: CAISAFGGGASYNEQFF; CDR3 DNA: TGTGCCATCAGTGCGTTTGGGGGGGGCGCATCCTACAATGAGCAGTTCTTC
D gene: TRBD1; V gene: TRBV9; clone size: -; J gene: TRBJ2-1; CDR3 protein: CASSVRQGNWDEQFF; CDR3 DNA: TGTGCCAGCAGCGTACGACAGGGGAATTGGGATGAGCAGTTCTTC
D gene: -; V gene: TRBV12-3/TRBV12-4; clone size: -; J gene: TRBJ2-2; CDR3 protein: CASRSGTETTGELFF; CDR3 DNA: TGTGCCAGCAGGTCCGGGACGGAAACCACCGGGGAGCTGTTTTTT
D gene: TRBD2; V gene: TRBV5-5; clone size: few; J gene: TRBJ2-1; CDR3 protein: CASSSKGPAGPYNEQFF; CDR3 DNA: TGTGCCAGCAGTTCCAAAGGGCCAGCGGGGCCCTACAATGAGCAGTTCTTC
D gene: -; V gene: TRBV2; clone size: -; J gene: TRBJ2-7; CDR3 protein: CASRAGIYSTYEQYF; CDR3 DNA: TGTGCCAGCAGGGCCGGGATATACTCTACCTACGAGCAGTACTTC